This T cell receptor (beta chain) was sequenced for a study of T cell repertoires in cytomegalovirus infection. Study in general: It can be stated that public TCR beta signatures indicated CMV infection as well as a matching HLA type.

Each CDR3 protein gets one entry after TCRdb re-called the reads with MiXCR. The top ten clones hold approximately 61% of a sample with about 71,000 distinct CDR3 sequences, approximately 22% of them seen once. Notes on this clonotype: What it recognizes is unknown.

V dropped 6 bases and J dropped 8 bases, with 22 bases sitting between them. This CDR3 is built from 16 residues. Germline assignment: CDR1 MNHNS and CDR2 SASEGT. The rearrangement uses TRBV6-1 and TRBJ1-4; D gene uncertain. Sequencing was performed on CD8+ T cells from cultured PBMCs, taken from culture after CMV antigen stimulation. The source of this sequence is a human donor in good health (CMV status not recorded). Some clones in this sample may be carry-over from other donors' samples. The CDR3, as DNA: TGTGCCAGCAGCGTTGGAGGACCGACCATGCAGGAAAAACTGTTTTTT. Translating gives CASSVGGPTMQEKLFF.